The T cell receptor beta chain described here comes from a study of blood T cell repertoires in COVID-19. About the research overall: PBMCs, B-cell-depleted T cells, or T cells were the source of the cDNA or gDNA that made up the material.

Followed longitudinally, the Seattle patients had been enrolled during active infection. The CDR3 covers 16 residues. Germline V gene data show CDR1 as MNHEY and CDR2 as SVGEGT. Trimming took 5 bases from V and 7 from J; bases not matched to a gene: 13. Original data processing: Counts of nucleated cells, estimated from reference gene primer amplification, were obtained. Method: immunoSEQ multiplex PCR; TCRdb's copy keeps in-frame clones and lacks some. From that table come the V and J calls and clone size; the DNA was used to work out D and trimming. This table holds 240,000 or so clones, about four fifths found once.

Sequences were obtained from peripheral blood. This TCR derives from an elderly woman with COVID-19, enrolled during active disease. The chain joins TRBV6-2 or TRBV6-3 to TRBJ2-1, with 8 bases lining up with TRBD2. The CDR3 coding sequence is TGTGCCAGCAGTCCCCCCGCTAGCGGGCGGGGAAATGAGCAGTTCTTC. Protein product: CASSPPASGRGNEQFF.